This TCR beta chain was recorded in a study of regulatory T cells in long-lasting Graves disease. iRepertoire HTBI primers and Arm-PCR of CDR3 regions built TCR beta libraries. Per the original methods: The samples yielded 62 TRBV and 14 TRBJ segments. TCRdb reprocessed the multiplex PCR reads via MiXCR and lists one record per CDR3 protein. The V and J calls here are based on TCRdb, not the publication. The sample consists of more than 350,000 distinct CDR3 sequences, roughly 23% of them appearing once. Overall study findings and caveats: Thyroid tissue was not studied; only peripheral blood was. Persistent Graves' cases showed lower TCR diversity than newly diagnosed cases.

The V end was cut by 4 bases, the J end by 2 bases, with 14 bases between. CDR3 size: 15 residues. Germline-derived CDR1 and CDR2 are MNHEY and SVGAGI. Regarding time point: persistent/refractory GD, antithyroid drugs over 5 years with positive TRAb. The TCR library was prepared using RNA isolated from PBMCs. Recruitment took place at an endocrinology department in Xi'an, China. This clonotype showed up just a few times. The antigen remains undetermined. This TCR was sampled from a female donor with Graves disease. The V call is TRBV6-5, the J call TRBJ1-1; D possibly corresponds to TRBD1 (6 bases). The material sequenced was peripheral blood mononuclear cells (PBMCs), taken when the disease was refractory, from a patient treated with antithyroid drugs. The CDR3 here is CASSSTTGPNTEAFF. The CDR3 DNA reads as TGTGCCAGCAGTTCGACGACAGGCCCCAACACTGAAGCTTTCTTT.